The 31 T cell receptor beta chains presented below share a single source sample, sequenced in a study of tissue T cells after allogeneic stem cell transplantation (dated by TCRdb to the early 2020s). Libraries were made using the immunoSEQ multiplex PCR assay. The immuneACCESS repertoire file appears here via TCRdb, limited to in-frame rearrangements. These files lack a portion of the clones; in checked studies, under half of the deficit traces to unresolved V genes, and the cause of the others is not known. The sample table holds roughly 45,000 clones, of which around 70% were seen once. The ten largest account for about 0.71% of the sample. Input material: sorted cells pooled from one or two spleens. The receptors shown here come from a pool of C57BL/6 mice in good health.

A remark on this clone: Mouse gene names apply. The DNA read from the CDR3 is TGTGCCAGCAGTGATGAGGGGGGGGGCTCCGACTACACC. Translation: CASSDEGGGSDYT. In full, the CDR3 is CASSDEGGGSDYTF. V is TRBV13-1 and J is TRBJ1-2; TRBD1 might be the D (6 bases). The read ends 1 residue early relative to the CDR3; the germline J gene fills the gap. CDR3 size: 14 residues. Trimming removed 0 bases at V and 4 bases at J, with 10 bases between. Germline V gene lookup returns CDR1 NSHNY and CDR2 SYGAGN.

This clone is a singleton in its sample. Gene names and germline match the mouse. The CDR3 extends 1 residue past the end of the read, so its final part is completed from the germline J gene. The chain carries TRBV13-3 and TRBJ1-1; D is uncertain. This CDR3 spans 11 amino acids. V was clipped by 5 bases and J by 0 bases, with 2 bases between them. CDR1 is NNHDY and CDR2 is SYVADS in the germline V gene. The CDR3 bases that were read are TGTGCCAGCAGGACAAACACAGAAGTCTTC. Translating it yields CASRTNTEVF. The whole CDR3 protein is CASRTNTEVFF.

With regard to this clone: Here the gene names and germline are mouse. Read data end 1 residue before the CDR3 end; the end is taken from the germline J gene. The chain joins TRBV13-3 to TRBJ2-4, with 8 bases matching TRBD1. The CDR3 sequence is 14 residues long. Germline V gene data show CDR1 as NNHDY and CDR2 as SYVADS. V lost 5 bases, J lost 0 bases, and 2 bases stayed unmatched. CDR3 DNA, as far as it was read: TGTGCCAGCAGCAGGGGGCGGAGTCAAAACACCTTGTAC. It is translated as CASSRGRSQNTLY. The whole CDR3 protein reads CASSRGRSQNTLYF.

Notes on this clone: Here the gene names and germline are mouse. The CDR3 bases that were read are TGTGCCAGCAGTGAGGTGACAGGGACGGACACCTTGTAC. Its protein is CASSEVTGTDTLY. The entire CDR3 is CASSEVTGTDTLYF. The chain links TRBV13-1 to TRBJ2-4; 7 bases agree with TRBD1. The sequence runs out 1 residue before the end of the CDR3; the remainder is reconstructed from the germline J gene. The CDR3 contains 14 residues. CDR1 NSHNY and CDR2 SYGAGN come from the germline V gene. With V trimmed by 2 bases and J by 7 bases, 7 bases remained unmatched.

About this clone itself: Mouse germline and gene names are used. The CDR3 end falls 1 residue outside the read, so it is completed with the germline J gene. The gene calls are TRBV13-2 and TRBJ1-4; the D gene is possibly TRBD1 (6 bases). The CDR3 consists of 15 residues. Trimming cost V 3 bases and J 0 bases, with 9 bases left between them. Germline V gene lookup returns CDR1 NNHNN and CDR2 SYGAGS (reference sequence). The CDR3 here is CASGVGQFSNERLFF. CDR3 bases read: TGTGCCAGCGGTGTCGGACAGTTTTCCAACGAAAGATTATTT.

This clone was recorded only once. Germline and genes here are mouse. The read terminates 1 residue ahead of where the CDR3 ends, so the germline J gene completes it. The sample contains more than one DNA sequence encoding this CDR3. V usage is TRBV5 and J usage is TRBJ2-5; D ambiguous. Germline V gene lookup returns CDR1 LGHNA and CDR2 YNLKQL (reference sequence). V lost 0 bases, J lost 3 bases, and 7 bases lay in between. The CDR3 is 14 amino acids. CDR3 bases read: TGTGCCAGCAGCCAAGAAGGGCAACAAGACACCCAGTAC. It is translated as CASSQEGQQDTQY. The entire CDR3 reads CASSQEGQQDTQYF.

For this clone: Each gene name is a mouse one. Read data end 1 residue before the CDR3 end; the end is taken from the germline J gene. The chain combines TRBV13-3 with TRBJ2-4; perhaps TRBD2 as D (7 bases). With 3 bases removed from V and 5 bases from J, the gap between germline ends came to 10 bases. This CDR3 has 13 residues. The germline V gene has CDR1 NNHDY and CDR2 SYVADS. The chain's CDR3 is CASSAGGRNTLYF. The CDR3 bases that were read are TGTGCCAGCAGTGCGGGGGGCCGAAACACCTTGTAC.

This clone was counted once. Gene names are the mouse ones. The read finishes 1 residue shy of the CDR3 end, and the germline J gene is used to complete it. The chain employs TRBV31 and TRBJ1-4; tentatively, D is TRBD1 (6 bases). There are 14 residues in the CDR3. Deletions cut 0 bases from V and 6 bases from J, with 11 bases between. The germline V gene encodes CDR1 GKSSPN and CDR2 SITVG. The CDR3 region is CAWSLTGRDERLFF. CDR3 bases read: TGTGCCTGGAGTCTTACAGGGAGGGACGAAAGATTATTT.

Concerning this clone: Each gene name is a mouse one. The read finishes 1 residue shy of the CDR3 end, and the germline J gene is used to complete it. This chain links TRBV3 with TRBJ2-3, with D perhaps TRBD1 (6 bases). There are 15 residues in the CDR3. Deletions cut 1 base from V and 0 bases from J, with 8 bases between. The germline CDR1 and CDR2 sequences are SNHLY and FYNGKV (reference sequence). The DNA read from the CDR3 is TGTGCCAGCAGCTTAGGACAGGATAGTGCAGAAACGCTGTAT. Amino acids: CASSLGQDSAETLY. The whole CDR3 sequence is CASSLGQDSAETLYF.

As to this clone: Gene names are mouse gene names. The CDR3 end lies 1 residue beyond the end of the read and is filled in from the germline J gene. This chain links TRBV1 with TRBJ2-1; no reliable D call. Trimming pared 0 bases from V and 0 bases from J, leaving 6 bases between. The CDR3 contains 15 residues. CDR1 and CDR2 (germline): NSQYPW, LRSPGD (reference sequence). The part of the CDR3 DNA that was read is TGCACCTGCAGTGCAGACAGTGCTAACTATGCTGAGCAGTTC. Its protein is CTCSADSANYAEQF. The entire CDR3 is CTCSADSANYAEQFF.

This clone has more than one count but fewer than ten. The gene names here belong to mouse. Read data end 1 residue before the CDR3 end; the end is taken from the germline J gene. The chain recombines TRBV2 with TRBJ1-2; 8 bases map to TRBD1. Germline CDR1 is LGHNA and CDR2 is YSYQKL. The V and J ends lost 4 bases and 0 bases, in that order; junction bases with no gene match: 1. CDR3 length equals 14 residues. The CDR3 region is CASSRDRTNSDYTF. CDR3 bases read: TGTGCCAGCAGCCGGGACAGGACAAACTCCGACTACACC.

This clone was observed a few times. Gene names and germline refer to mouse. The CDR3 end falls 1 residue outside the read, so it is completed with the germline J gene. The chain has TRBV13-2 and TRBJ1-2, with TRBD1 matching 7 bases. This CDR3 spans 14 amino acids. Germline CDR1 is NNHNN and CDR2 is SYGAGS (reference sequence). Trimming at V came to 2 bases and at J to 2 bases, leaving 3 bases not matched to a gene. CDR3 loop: CASGEGGLNSDYTF. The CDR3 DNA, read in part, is TGTGCCAGCGGTGAAGGGGGCCTTAACTCCGACTACACC.

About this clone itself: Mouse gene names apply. The covered CDR3 bases are TGTGCTAGCAGTTTACGGGGGAACACCGGGCAGCTCTAC. Its translation is CASSLRGNTGQLY. The entire CDR3 is CASSLRGNTGQLYF. The V gene is TRBV29, the J gene TRBJ2-2, with D perhaps matching TRBD1 or TRBD2 (5 bases each). With the read ending 1 residue before the CDR3 end, the germline J gene is used to fill in that end. The CDR3 is 14 amino acids. V dropped 2 bases and J dropped 2 bases, with 6 bases sitting between them. The germline CDR1 and CDR2 sequences are MSHET and SYDVDS.

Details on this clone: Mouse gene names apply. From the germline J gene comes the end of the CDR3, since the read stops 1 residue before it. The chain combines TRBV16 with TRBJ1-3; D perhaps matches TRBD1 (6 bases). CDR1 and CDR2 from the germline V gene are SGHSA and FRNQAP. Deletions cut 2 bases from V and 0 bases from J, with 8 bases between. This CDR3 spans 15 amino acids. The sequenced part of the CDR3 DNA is TGTGCAAGCAGCTTACAGGGGTTTTCTGGAAATACGCTCTAT. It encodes CASSLQGFSGNTLY. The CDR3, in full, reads CASSLQGFSGNTLYF.

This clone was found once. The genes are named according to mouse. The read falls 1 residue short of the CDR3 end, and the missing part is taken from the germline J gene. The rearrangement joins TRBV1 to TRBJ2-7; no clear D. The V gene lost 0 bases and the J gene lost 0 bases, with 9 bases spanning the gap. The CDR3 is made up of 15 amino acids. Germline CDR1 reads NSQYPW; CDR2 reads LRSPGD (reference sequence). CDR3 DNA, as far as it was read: TGCACCTGCAGTGCAGATTCGGGCAGCTCCTATGAACAGTAC. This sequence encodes CTCSADSGSSYEQY. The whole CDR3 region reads CTCSADSGSSYEQYF.

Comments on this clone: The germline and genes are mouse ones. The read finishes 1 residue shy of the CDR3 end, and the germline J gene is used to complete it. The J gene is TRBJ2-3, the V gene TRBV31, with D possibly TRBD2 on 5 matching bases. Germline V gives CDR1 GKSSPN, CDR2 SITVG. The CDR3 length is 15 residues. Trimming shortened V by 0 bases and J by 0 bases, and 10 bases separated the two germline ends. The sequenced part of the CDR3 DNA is TGTGCCTGGAGTCTACGACTGACTAGTGCAGAAACGCTGTAT. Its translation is CAWSLRLTSAETLY. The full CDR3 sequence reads CAWSLRLTSAETLYF. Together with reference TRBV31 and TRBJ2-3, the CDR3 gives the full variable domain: AQTIHQWPVAEIKAVGSPLSLGCTIKGKSSPNLYWYWQATGGTLQQLFYSITVGQVESVVQLNLSASRPKDDQFILSTEKLLLSHSGFYLCAWSLRLTSAETLYFGSGTRLTVL.

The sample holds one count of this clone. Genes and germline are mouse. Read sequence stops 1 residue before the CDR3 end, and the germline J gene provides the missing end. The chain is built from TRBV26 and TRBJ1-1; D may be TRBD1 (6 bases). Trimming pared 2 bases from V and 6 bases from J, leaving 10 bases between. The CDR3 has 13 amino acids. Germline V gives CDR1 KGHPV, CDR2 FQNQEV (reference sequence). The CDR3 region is CASSLQGRAEVFF. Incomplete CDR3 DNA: TGTGCCAGCAGTCTGCAGGGGAGGGCAGAAGTCTTC.

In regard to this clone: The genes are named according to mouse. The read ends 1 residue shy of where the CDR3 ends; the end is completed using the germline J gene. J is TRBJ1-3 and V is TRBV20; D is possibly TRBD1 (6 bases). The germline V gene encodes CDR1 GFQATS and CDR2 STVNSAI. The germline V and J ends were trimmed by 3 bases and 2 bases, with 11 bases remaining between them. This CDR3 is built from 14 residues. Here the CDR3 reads CGARTGKAGNTLYF. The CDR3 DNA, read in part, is TGTGGTGCTAGAACAGGGAAGGCTGGAAATACGCTCTAT. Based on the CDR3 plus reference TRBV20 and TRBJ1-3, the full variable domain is GALVYQYPRRTICKSGTSMRMECQAVGFQATSVAWYRQSPQKTFELIALSTVNSAIKYEQNFTQEKFPISHPNLSFSSMTVLNAYLEDRGLYLCGARTGKAGNTLYFGEGSRLIVV.

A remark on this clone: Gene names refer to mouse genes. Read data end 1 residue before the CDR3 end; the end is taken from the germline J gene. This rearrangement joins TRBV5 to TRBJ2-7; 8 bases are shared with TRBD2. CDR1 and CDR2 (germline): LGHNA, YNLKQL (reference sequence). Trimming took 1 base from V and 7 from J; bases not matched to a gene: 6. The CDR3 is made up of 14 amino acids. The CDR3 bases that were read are TGTGCCAGCAGCCAAGTGGGGGGGGCGCTCGAACAGTAC. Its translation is CASSQVGGALEQY. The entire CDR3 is CASSQVGGALEQYF.

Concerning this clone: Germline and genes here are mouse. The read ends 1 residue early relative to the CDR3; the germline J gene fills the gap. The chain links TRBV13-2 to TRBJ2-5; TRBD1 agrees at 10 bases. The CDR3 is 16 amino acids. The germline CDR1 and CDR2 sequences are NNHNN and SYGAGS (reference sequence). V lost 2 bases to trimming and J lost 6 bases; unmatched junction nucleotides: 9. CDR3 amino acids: CASGDTGTGARDTQYF. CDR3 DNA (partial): TGTGCCAGCGGTGACACCGGGACAGGGGCGAGGGACACCCAGTAC.

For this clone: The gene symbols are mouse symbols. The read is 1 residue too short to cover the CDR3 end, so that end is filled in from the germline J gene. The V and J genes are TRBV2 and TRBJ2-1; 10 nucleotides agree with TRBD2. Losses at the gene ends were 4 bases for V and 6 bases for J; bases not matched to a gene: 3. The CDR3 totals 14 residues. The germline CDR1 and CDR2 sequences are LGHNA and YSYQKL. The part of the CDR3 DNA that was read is TGTGCCAGCAGCCCCCGACTGGGGGGTGCTGAGCAGTTC. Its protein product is CASSPRLGGAEQF. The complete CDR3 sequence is CASSPRLGGAEQFF.

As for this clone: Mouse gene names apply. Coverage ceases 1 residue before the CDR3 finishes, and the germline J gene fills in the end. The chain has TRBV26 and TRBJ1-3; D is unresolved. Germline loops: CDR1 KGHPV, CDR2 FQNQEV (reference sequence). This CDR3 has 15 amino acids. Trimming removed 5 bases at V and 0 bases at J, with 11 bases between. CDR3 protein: CASSSTRNSGNTLYF. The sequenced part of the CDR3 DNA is TGTGCCAGCAGTTCCACAAGAAATTCTGGAAATACGCTCTAT.

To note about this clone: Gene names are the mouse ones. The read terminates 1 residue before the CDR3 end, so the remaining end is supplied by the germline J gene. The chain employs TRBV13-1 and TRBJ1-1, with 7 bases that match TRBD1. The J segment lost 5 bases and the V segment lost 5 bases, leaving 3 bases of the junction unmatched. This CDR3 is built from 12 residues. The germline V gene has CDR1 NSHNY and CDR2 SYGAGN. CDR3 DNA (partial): TGTGCCAGCAGGACAGGGAAGACAGAAGTCTTC. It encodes CASRTGKTEVF. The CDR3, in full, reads CASRTGKTEVFF.

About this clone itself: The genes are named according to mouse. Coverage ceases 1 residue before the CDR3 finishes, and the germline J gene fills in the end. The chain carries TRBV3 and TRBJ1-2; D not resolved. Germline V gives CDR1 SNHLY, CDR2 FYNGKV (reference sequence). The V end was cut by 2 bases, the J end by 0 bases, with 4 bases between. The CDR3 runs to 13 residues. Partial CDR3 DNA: TGTGCCAGCAGCTTACAAGCAAACTCCGACTACACC. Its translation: CASSLQANSDYT. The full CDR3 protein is CASSLQANSDYTF.

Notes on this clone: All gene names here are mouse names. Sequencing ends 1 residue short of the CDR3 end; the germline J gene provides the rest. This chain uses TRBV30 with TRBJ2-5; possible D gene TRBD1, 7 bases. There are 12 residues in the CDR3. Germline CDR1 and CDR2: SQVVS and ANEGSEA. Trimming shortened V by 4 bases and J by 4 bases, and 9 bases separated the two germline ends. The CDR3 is CSSIRGEDTQYF. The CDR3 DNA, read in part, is TGTAGTTCTATCAGGGGGGAAGACACCCAGTAC.

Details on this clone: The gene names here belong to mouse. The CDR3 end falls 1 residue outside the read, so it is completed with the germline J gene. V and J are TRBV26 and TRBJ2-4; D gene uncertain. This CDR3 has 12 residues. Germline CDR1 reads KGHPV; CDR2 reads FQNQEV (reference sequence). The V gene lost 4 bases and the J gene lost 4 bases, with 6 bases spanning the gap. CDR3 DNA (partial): TGTGCCAGCAGTCGAGTAGAAAACACCTTGTAC. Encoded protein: CASSRVENTLY. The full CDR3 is CASSRVENTLYF.

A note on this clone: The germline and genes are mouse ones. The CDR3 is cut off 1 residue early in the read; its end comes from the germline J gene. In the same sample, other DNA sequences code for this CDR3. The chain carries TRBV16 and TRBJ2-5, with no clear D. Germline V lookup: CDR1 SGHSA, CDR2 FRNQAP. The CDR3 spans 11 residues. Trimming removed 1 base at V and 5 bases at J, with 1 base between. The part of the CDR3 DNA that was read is TGTGCAAGCAGCTTAGGAGACACCCAGTAC. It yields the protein CASSLGDTQY. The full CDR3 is CASSLGDTQYF.

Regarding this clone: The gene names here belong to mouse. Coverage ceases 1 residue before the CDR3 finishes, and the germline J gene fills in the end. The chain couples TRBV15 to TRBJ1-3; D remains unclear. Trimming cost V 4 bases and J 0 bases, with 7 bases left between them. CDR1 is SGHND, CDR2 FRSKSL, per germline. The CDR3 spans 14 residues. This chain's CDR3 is CASSSDGSGNTLYF. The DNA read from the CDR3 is TGTGCCAGCAGTTCGGACGGTTCTGGAAATACGCTCTAT.

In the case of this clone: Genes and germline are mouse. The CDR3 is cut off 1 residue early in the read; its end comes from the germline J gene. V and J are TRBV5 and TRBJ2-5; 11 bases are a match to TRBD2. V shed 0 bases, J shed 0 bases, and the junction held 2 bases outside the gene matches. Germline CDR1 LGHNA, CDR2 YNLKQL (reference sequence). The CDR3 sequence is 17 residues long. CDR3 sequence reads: CASSQEGLGVNQDTQYF. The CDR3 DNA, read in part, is TGTGCCAGCAGCCAAGAGGGACTGGGGGTTAACCAAGACACCCAGTAC.

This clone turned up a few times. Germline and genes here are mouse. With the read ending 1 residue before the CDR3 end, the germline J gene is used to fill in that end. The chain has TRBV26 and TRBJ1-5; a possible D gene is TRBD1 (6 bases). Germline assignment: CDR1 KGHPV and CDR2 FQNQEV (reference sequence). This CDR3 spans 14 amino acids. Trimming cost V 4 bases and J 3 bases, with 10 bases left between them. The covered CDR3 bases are TGTGCCAGCAGTCACGCAGGGGCCAACCAGGCTCCGCTT. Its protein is CASSHAGANQAPL. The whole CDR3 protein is CASSHAGANQAPLF.

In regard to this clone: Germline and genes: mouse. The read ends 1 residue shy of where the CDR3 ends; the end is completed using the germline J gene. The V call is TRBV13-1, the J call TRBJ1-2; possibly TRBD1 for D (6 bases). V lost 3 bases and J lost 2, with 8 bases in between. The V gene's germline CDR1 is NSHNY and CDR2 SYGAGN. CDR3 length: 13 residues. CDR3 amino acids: CASSGGHNSDYTF. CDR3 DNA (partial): TGTGCCAGCAGTGGGGGACATAACTCCGACTACACC.